The TCR beta chain described here comes from a study of T cell responses to AZD1222 COVID-19 vaccine. As for the study in general: Second doses that came at about 4 or about 12 weeks were put together.

TCRdb's copy holds only in-frame clones and misses some; the assay was immunoSEQ multiplex PCR. Of about 94,000 clones in the sample, around 89% were seen once. Comments on this clone: What it binds is not known.

V trimming: 5 bases; J trimming: 5 bases; junction bases outside the gene matches: 9. Germline loops: CDR1 SGHAT, CDR2 FQDESV (reference sequence). The CDR3 runs to 16 residues. General study results and limits: Two AZD1222 administrations were followed by greater Spike-specific TCR breadth and depth. CD4 TCRs covered the whole spike, strongest at regions 160-218 and 743-854. Clonal diversity was possibly underestimated, and the donors were mostly white British, with more females.

Sequences were derived from peripheral blood, sampled on day 0 of AZD1222 vaccination. The TCR sequence derives from an adult in good health. This sequence joins TRBV11-1 and TRBJ2-2; 9 nucleotides match TRBD1. Here the CDR3 DNA reads TGTGCCAGCAGCCCCAGGACAGGGGCAACAACCGGGGAGCTGTTTTTT. The encoded protein is CASSPRTGATTGELFF.